This T cell receptor (beta chain) was sequenced during a study of sequential checkpoint blockade in melanoma. Treatment here: randomized to nivolumab then ipilimumab (arm A) or the reverse (arm B). DNA-damaging chemotherapy had not been given to any patient beforehand. Germline CDR1 SGHRS, CDR2 YFSETQ. V lost 3 bases and J 0 bases, leaving 8 bases between the germline ends. The CDR3 length is 14 residues. Clones were read by immunoSEQ multiplex PCR, and TCRdb kept only the in-frame ones, dropping some. This table has about 12,000 clones, roughly a quarter appearing once. This TCR derives from a human donor with melanoma. The specimen was tumor tissue (inferred from file names), collected from a patient given nivolumab and ipilimumab in sequence. The chain employs TRBV5-1 and TRBJ2-3; the D is unclear. In DNA, the CDR3 is TGCGCCAGCAGCTCCGGATCTAGCACAGATACGCAGTATTTT. Its protein product is CASSSGSSTDTQYF.